The 17 T cell receptor beta chains below all came from one sample that was sequenced in a study of cytomegalovirus exposure and HLA in healthy donors. TCRdb keeps only in-frame clones here, not all; method: immunoSEQ multiplex PCR. The top ten clones hold about 0.7% of a sample with 100,000 to 120,000 clones, 90% to 97% of them seen once. Sequencing input: PBMCs. The receptors here all came from a woman younger than 30 in good health and CMV-seronegative.

CDR3 DNA sequence: TGTGCCACCAGCCCCGGGACAGGGGCCCCCTTGGGGCCCCAGCATTTT. Its translation: CATSPGTGAPLGPQHF. The V call is TRBV15, the J call TRBJ1-5; the match to TRBD1 covers 10 bases. Germline V lookup: CDR1 LNHNV, CDR2 YYDKDF (reference sequence). This CDR3 contains 16 residues. The J segment lost 9 bases and the V segment lost 5 bases, leaving 13 bases of the junction unmatched. Looking up the rest from reference TRBV15 and TRBJ1-5 gives the full variable domain: DAMVIQNPRYQVTQFGKPVTLSCSQTLNHNVMYWYQQKSSQAPKLLFHYYDKDFNNEADTPDNFQSRRPNTSFCFLDIRSPGLGDTAMYLCATSPGTGAPLGPQHFGDGTRLSIL.

The V and J genes are TRBV19 and TRBJ2-7, with D possibly TRBD2 on 6 matching bases. CDR1 LNHDA and CDR2 SQIVND come from the germline V gene (reference sequence). The CDR3 runs to 13 residues. The V and J ends lost 8 bases and 0 bases respectively, with 11 bases between them. In DNA form, the CDR3 reads TGTGCCAGTCGTGGGGGGATCTCCTACGAGCAGTACTTC. Translated: CASRGGISYEQYF.

The chain carries TRBV6-6 and TRBJ2-1, with 9 bases aligning to TRBD1. The CDR3 is made up of 16 amino acids. J was trimmed by 2 bases and V by 5 bases; bases with no gene match: 7. The germline V gene has CDR1 MNHNY and CDR2 SVGAGI (reference sequence). CDR3 amino acids: CASSGAGTGTYNEQFF. CDR3 DNA sequence: TGTGCCAGCAGTGGGGCCGGGACAGGGACCTACAATGAGCAGTTCTTC.

This chain connects TRBV19 to TRBJ2-1, with 8 bases fitting TRBD2. Trimming at V came to 4 bases and at J to 9 bases, leaving 11 bases not matched to a gene. Germline lookup yields CDR1 LNHDA and CDR2 SQIVND (reference sequence). The CDR3 consists of 15 residues. DNA of the CDR3: TGTGCCAGTAGTACACCGGGACTAGTTGAGGGTGAGCAGTTCTTC. Translation gives CASSTPGLVEGEQFF.

This chain uses TRBV7-9 with TRBJ1-5, with D perhaps TRBD1 (6 bases). In germline, CDR1 is SEHNR, CDR2 FQNEAQ (reference sequence). Deletions cut 6 bases from V and 4 bases from J, with 16 bases between. The CDR3 has 15 amino acids. CDR3 amino acids: CASRDTDRPNQPQHF. In nucleotides, the CDR3 is TGTGCCAGCAGAGATACCGACAGGCCTAATCAGCCCCAGCATTTT.

The chain uses TRBV4-1 and TRBJ1-1; D ambiguous. The germline V gene has CDR1 MGHRA and CDR2 YSYEKL. The CDR3 has 16 residues. V was trimmed by 4 bases and J by 1 base, leaving 16 bases between them. CDR3 region: CASSPGTVLKNTEAFF. The CDR3 DNA sequence: TGCGCCAGCAGCCCAGGAACGGTGTTAAAGAACACTGAAGCTTTCTTT.

The chain couples TRBV4-1 to TRBJ2-7; 10 bases align to TRBD2. From germline, CDR1 is MGHRA and CDR2 YSYEKL. The CDR3 is made up of 20 amino acids. V dropped 0 bases and J dropped 2; count of bases not matched to a gene: 16. The CDR3 sequence is CASSQDRLERGGAPTYEQYF. The CDR3 nucleotides read TGCGCCAGCAGCCAAGATCGGCTGGAGCGGGGGGGGGCCCCCACCTACGAGCAGTACTTC.

Here the CDR3 reads CASSFGRNSGGISYEQYF. The CDR3, as DNA: TGTGCCAGCAGCTTCGGTAGGAATAGCGGGGGCATCTCCTACGAGCAGTACTTC. The V gene is TRBV7-9, the J gene TRBJ2-7; 9 bases map to TRBD2. The CDR3 extends over 18 amino acids. With 3 bases clipped from V and 0 bases from J, the junction kept 12 bases outside the gene matches. CDR1 and CDR2 (germline): SEHNR, FQNEAQ (reference sequence).

The V and J genes are TRBV28 and TRBJ2-5, with D possibly TRBD2 on 6 matching bases. The V end was cut by 8 bases, the J end by 5 bases, with 12 bases between. This CDR3 spans 12 amino acids. From germline, CDR1 is MDHEN and CDR2 SYDVKM. The CDR3 region has the DNA TGTGCCAGCGGAGGGTGGAGTGAGACCCAGTACTTC. Translated, it gives CASGGWSETQYF.

The chain is built from TRBV2 and TRBJ2-3; 12 nucleotides agree with TRBD1. The V gene end was trimmed by 4 bases and the J gene end by 2 bases; junction bases not matched to a gene: 4. The CDR3 runs to 16 residues. Germline assignment: CDR1 SNHLY and CDR2 FYNNEI. CDR3 nucleotide sequence: TGTGCCAGCAGTGGGGGGACAGGGGGCAACACAGATACGCAGTATTTT. Its translation is CASSGGTGGNTDTQYF.

The V call is TRBV28, the J call TRBJ2-1; 9 bases fit TRBD1. CDR1 is MDHEN, CDR2 SYDVKM, per germline. V trimming: 6 bases; J trimming: 4 bases; junction bases outside the gene matches: 4. The CDR3 length is 14 residues. The CDR3 DNA is TGTGCCAGCAGGGGACAGGGTGGGTACAATGAGCAGTTCTTC. Amino acids: CASRGQGGYNEQFF.

The CDR3 coding sequence is TGTGCCAGTAAAGCTGGGGGCTTCCTCTCCTACGAGCAGTACTTC. It codes for CASKAGGFLSYEQYF. The J gene is TRBJ2-7, the V gene TRBV7-8, with D perhaps matching TRBD1 (6 bases). Germline V CDR1 and CDR2: SGHVS, FQNEAQ. Deletions cut 9 bases from V and 0 bases from J, with 18 bases between. The CDR3 runs 15 residues.

This clone was counted a single time. V usage is TRBV5-1 and J usage is TRBJ1-2; the D is unclear. The CDR3 is 15 amino acids. V was clipped by 0 bases and J by 0 bases, with 9 bases between them. The V gene's germline CDR1 is SGHRS and CDR2 YFSETQ. The CDR3 spells CASSLAGTTNYGYTF. CDR3 coding DNA: TGCGCCAGCAGCTTGGCAGGCACCACTAACTATGGCTACACCTTC.

The rearrangement uses TRBV6-1 and TRBJ2-7; D gene ambiguous. There are 13 residues in the CDR3. The V and J ends lost 6 bases and 6 bases respectively, with 15 bases between them. CDR1 MNHNS and CDR2 SASEGT come from the germline V gene. In nucleotides, the CDR3 is TGTGCCAGCAGAGGCATAGCTGAACCCGAGCAGTACTTC. Amino acids: CASRGIAEPEQYF.

The rearrangement joins TRBV6-6 to TRBJ2-7; 8 nucleotides agree with TRBD1. V shed 0 bases and J 4 bases; nucleotides not matched to a gene: 8. Germline loops: CDR1 MNHNY, CDR2 SVGAGI (reference sequence). The CDR3 spans 16 residues. The CDR3 sequence is CASSYSTQGARYEQYF. The CDR3 DNA is TGTGCCAGCAGTTACTCGACTCAGGGGGCCAGGTACGAGCAGTACTTC.

This chain joins TRBV28 and TRBJ2-2; 9 positions match TRBD1. Germline V gene lookup returns CDR1 MDHEN and CDR2 SYDVKM. This CDR3 contains 14 residues. Trimming removed 6 bases from V and 9 bases from J; junction bases left unmatched: 8. The CDR3 coding sequence is TGTGCCAGCAGCCTACAGGGGGCAGGTCGGGAGCTGTTTTTT. It codes for CASSLQGAGRELFF.

The CDR3 loop is CASREGGTYRAGEQFF. CDR3 DNA sequence: TGTGCCAGCAGGGAGGGGGGGACGTATCGGGCGGGTGAGCAGTTCTTC. This chain connects TRBV5-6 to TRBJ2-1; tentative D call: TRBD2 (7 bases). The CDR3 extends over 16 amino acids. Deletions cut 5 bases from V and 9 bases from J, with 24 bases between. CDR1 and CDR2 from the germline V gene are SGHDT and YYEEEE.